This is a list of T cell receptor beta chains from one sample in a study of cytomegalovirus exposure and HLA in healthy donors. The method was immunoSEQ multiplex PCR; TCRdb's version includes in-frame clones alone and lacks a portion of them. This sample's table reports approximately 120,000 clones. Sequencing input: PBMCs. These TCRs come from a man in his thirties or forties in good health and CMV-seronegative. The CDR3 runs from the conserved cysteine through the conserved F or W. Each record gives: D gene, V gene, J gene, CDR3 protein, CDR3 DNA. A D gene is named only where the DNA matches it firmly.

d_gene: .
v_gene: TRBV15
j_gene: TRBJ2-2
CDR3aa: CATSREQPGELFF
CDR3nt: TGTGCCACCAGCAGAGAACAACCCGGGGAGCTGTTTTTT

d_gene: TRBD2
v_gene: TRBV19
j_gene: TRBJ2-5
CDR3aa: CASSSTSERGETQYF
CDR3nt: TGTGCCAGTAGTAGTACCTCCGAGCGGGGAGAGACCCAGTACTTC

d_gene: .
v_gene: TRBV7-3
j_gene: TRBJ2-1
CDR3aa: CASSSLTRGDNEQFF
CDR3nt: TGTGCCAGCAGCTCCCTGACTAGAGGAGACAATGAGCAGTTCTTC

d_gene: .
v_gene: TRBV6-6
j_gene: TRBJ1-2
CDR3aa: CASTGGGGYTF
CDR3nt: TGTGCCAGCACCGGAGGAGGCGGCTACACCTTC

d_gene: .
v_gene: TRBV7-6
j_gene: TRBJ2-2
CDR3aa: CASSLRGGELFF
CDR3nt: TGTGCCAGCAGCCTGAGGGGGGGGGAGCTGTTTTTT

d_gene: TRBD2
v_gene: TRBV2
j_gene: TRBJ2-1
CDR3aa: CASSVGLAGVYNEQFF
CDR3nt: TGTGCCAGCAGTGTCGGACTAGCGGGAGTTTACAATGAGCAGTTCTTC

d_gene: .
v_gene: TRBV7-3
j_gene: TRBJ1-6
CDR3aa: CASSLTGRGRNSPLHF
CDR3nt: TGTGCCAGCAGCTTAACCGGCAGGGGCAGGAATTCACCCCTCCACTTT

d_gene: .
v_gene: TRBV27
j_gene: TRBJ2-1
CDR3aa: CASSFAGTDNEQFF
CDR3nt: TGTGCCAGCAGTTTTGCGGGGACCGACAATGAGCAGTTCTTC

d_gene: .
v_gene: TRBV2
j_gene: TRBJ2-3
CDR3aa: CASGPLDSYGTDTQYF
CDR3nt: TGTGCCAGCGGCCCCTTAGACAGCTATGGCACAGATACGCAGTATTTT

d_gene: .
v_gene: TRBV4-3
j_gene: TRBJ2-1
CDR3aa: CASSQDHLLNNEQFF
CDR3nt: TGCGCCAGCAGCCAAGACCATCTACTCAACAATGAGCAGTTCTTC

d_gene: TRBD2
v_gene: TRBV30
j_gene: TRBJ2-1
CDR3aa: CAWNPGLPSYNEQFF
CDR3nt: TGTGCCTGGAACCCGGGACTACCGTCCTACAATGAGCAGTTCTTC

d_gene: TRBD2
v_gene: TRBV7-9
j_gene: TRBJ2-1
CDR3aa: CASTFSGNEQFF
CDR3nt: TGTGCCAGCACCTTTAGCGGGAATGAGCAGTTCTTC

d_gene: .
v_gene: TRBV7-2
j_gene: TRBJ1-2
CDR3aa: CASSSFGGDGYTF
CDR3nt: TGTGCCAGCAGCTCCTTCGGGGGGGATGGCTACACCTTC

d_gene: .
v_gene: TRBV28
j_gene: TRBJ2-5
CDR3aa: CASTRALETQYF
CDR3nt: TGTGCCAGCACCCGCGCTTTGGAGACCCAGTACTTC

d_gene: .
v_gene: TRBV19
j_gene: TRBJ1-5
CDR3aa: CASNEVNQPQHF
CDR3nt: TGTGCCAGTAACGAGGTTAATCAGCCCCAGCATTTT

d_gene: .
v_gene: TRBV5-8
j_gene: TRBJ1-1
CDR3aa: CASSLEGGLRAEAFF
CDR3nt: TGTGCCAGCAGCTTGGAGGGGGGGCTGCGGGCTGAAGCTTTCTTT

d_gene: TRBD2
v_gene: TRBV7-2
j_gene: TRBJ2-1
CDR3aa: CASSVGLGYNEQFF
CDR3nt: TGTGCCAGCAGCGTGGGACTAGGCTACAATGAGCAGTTCTTC

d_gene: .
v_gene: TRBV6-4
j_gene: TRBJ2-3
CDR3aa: CASSPSGGSSADTQYF
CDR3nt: TGTGCCAGCAGCCCATCTGGGGGCTCGAGCGCAGATACGCAGTATTTT

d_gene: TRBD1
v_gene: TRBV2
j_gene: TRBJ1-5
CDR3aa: CASRVGQGINQPQHF
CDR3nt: TGTGCCAGCAGGGTAGGACAGGGAATCAATCAGCCCCAGCATTTT

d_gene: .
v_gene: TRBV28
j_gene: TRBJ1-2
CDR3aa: CASRSRLGQGYTF
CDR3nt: TGTGCCAGTCGGTCGCGATTGGGGCAAGGCTACACCTTC

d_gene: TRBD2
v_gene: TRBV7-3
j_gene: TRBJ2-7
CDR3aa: CASSLYGGSYEQYF
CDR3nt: TGTGCCAGCAGCTTATATGGCGGGAGCTACGAGCAGTACTTC

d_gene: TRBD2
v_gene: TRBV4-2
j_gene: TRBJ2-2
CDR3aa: CASSLGGRGNTGELFF
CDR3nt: TGTGCCAGCAGCCTGGGCGGGAGGGGGAACACCGGGGAGCTGTTTTTT

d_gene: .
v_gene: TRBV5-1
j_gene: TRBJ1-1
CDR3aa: CASSLGDWSTEAFF
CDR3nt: TGCGCCAGCAGCTTAGGGGATTGGAGTACTGAAGCTTTCTTT

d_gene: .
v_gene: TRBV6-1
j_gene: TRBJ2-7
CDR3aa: CASSGTNYEQYF
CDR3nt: TGTGCCAGCAGTGGGACTAATTACGAGCAGTACTTC

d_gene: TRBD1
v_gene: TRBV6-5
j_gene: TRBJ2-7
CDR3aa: CASSRDSGTYEQYF
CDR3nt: TGTGCCAGCAGCCGGGACAGCGGAACCTACGAGCAGTACTTC

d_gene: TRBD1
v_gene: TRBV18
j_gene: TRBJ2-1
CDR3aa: CASSLGTGPENEQFF
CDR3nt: TGTGCCAGCTCACTGGGGACAGGGCCGGAGAATGAGCAGTTCTTC

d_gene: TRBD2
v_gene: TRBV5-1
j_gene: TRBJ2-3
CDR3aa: CASSWGTSGTTDTQYF
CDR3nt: TGCGCCAGCAGCTGGGGGACTAGCGGGACCACAGATACGCAGTATTTT

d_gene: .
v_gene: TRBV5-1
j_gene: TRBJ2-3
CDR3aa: CASSLTLAPTDTQYF
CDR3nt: TGCGCCAGCAGCTTGACCCTAGCGCCCACAGATACGCAGTATTTT

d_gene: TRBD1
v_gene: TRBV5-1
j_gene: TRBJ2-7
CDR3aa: CASSSRGQGNYEQYF
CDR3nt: TGCGCCAGCAGCTCCAGGGGACAGGGGAACTACGAGCAGTACTTC

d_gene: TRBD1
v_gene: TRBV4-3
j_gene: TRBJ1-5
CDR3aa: CASSQDGTGGGQPQHF
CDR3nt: TGCGCCAGCAGCCAAGACGGGACAGGGGGCGGCCAGCCCCAGCATTTT

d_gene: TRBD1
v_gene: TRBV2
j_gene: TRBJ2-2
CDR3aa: CASSEGTGNAGELFF
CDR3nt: TGTGCCAGCAGTGAAGGGACAGGGAATGCCGGGGAGCTGTTTTTT

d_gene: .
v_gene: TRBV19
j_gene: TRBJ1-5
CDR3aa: CASSIGEAGQPQHF
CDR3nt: TGTGCCAGTAGTATAGGGGAGGCCGGGCAGCCCCAGCATTTT

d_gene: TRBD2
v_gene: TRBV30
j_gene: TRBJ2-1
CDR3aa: CAWSVREGLYNEQFF
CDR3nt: TGTGCCTGGAGTGTACGGGAGGGCCTCTACAATGAGCAGTTCTTC

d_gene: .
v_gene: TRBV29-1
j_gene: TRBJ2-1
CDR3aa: CSMAGQKSYNEQFF
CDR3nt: TGCAGCATGGCCGGACAGAAATCCTACAATGAGCAGTTCTTC

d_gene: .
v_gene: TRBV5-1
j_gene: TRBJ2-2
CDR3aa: CASSLADTPTGELFF
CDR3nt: TGCGCCAGCAGCTTGGCCGACACCCCCACCGGGGAGCTGTTTTTT

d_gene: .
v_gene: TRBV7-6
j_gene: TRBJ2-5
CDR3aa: CASSIPARETQYF
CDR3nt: TGTGCCAGCAGCATCCCTGCTAGAGAGACCCAGTACTTC

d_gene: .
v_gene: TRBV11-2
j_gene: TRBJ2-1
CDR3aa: CASSPSRREQFF
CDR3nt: TGTGCCAGCAGCCCTAGCCGTCGTGAGCAGTTCTTC

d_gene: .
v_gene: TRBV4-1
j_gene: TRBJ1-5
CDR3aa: CASSQAGTNQPQHF
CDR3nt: TGCGCCAGCAGCCAAGCTGGGACTAATCAGCCCCAGCATTTT

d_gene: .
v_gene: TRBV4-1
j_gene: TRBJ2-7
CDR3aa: CASSQVVTGISYEQYF
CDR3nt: TGCGCCAGCAGCCAAGTTGTTACAGGGATTTCCTACGAGCAGTACTTC

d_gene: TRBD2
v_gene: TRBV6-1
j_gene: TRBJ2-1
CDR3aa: CASASALAGPNEQFF
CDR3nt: TGTGCCAGCGCATCCGCACTAGCGGGTCCCAATGAGCAGTTCTTC